The clone carrying this TCR beta chain has a single count. Clones were read by immunoSEQ multiplex PCR, and TCRdb kept only the in-frame ones, dropping some. The sample has about 130,000 clones, roughly 90% seen once. This sample was included in a study of control samples from healthy donors and cancer patients. Between the trimmed V and J ends, which lost 0 bases and 2 bases, there was a span of 13 bases. Germline-derived CDR1 and CDR2 are LGHDT and YNNKEL (reference sequence). The CDR3 is made up of 16 amino acids. The source of this sequence is a woman in her 50s in good health. The chain carries TRBV3-1 (or the pseudogene TRBV3-2) and TRBJ1-2, with D maybe TRBD1 (5 bases). The sample was blood. The chain's CDR3 is CASSQDTGRPNYGYTF. The CDR3 DNA reads as TGTGCCAGCAGCCAAGATACAGGACGCCCAAACTATGGCTACACCTTC.